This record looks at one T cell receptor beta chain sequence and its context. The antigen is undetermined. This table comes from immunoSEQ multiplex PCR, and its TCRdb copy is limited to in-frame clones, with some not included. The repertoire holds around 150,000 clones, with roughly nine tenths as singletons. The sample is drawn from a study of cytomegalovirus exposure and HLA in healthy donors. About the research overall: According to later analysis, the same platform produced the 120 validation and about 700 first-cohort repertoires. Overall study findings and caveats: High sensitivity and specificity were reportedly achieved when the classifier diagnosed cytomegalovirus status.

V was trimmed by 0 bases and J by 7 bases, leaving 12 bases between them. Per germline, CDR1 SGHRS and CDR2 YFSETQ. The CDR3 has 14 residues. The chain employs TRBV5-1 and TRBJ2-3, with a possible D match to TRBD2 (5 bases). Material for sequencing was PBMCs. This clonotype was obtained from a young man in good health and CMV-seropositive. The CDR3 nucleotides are TGCGCCAGCAGCTTGGGTACGGACGGGAATACGCAGTATTTT. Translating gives CASSLGTDGNTQYF. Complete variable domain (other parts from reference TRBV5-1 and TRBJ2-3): KAGVTQTPRYLIKTRGQQVTLSCSPISGHRSVSWYQQTPGQGLQFLFEYFSETQRNKGNFPGRFSGRQFSNSRSEMNVSTLELGDSALYLCASSLGTDGNTQYFGPGTRLTVL.